These 27 T cell receptor beta chains were sequenced from one sample in a study of T cell changes during pregnancy in multiple sclerosis. Sequenced by immunoSEQ multiplex PCR; TCRdb stores in-frame clones only, minus some. The table lists more than 35,000 clones, 90% of them singletons. Sequencing was performed on CD4+ T cells from peripheral blood mononuclear cells, taken in the second trimester of pregnancy. The receptors come from a female donor with multiple sclerosis, enrolled in a pregnancy study.

V and J are TRBV5-1 and TRBJ2-2; TRBD2 aligns across 8 bases. CDR1 SGHRS and CDR2 YFSETQ come from the germline V gene. J lost 3 bases, V lost 1 base, and 5 bases had no gene match. This CDR3 has 16 residues. The CDR3 reads CASSLSGTRDTGELFF. For the CDR3, the DNA is TGCGCCAGCAGCTTGTCCGGGACTAGGGACACCGGGGAGCTGTTTTTT. Full variable domain (remainder filled in from reference TRBV5-1 and TRBJ2-2): KAGVTQTPRYLIKTRGQQVTLSCSPISGHRSVSWYQQTPGQGLQFLFEYFSETQRNKGNFPGRFSGRQFSNSRSEMNVSTLELGDSALYLCASSLSGTRDTGELFFGEGSRLTVL.

This clone was seen just once. This chain connects TRBV19 to TRBJ2-3, with D perhaps matching TRBD2 (5 bases). Germline V CDR1 and CDR2: LNHDA, SQIVND (reference sequence). The CDR3 runs to 14 residues. Trimming took off 7 bases at V and 0 bases at J, with 11 bases between the two ends. Written as DNA, the CDR3 is TGTGCCAGTAATCGGGAAGCCAGCACAGATACGCAGTATTTT. Translated, it gives CASNREASTDTQYF.

The gene calls are TRBV6-5 and TRBJ2-1; D possibly corresponds to TRBD2 (8 bases). The CDR3 sequence is 15 residues long. Per the germline V gene, CDR1 is MNHEY and CDR2 is SVGAGI. V gave up 6 bases and J gave up 2 bases, with 14 bases separating them. In DNA form, the CDR3 reads TGTGCCAGCAGGCGTAGCGGGACAGCCTACAATGAGCAGTTCTTC. Protein: CASRRSGTAYNEQFF.

The rearrangement links TRBV11-2 to TRBJ1-2, with a tentative D call TRBD1 (6 bases). The germline CDR1 and CDR2 sequences are SGHAT and FQNNGV. V dropped 7 bases and J dropped 4 bases, with 16 bases sitting between them. This CDR3 comprises 14 residues. The CDR3 loop is CASTPEGQPYGYTF. CDR3 nucleotide sequence: TGTGCCAGCACCCCTGAAGGACAGCCCTATGGCTACACCTTC. Filled out from reference TRBV11-2 and TRBJ1-2, the complete variable domain reads EAGVAQSPRYKIIEKRQSVAFWCNPISGHATLYWYQQILGQGPKLLIQFQNNGVVDDSQLPKDRFSAERLKGVDSTLKIQPAKLEDSAVYLCASTPEGQPYGYTFGSGTRLTVV.

This clone occurred once. The chain combines TRBV7-2 with TRBJ2-2; TRBD2 matches at 8 bases. J lost 0 bases, V lost 5 bases, and 11 bases had no gene match. The germline gives CDR1 SGHTA, CDR2 FQGNSA. CDR3 length: 18 amino acids. CDR3 coding DNA: TGTGCCAGCAGCCTACGCGGGGGGCCAAGAACGAACACCGGGGAGCTGTTTTTT. Translating it yields CASSLRGGPRTNTGELFF.

V gene TRBV9 combines with J gene TRBJ2-7; no firm D call. The CDR3 contains 15 residues. The germline V gene has CDR1 SGDLS and CDR2 YYNGEE. Deletions cut 4 bases from V and 3 bases from J, with 17 bases between. The CDR3 DNA sequence: TGTGCCAGCAGCACCGACGCCGACTCCGACTACGAGCAGTACTTC. Translating gives CASSTDADSDYEQYF.

This clone was seen just once. The gene calls are TRBV27 and TRBJ1-1, with D hard to call. The CDR3 is 15 residues long. Germline V gene data show CDR1 as MNHEY and CDR2 as SMNVEV (reference sequence). V lost 5 bases and J 0 bases, leaving 13 bases between the germline ends. The CDR3 is CASSPRKKMNTEAFF. The CDR3 nucleotides are TGTGCCAGCAGTCCGAGGAAAAAGATGAACACTGAAGCTTTCTTT.

The chain couples TRBV4-3 to TRBJ2-5; perhaps TRBD2 as D (5 bases). Trimming pared 4 bases from V and 5 bases from J, leaving 14 bases between. This CDR3 contains 14 residues. Looked up from germline, CDR1 is LGHNA and CDR2 is YSLEER. CDR3 bases: TGCGCCAGCAGCCGCGTCATAGGCGGGGAGACCCAGTACTTC. Its protein product is CASSRVIGGETQYF.

This sequence joins TRBV21-1 and TRBJ1-3; the table gives TRBD1 as D, unverified against the DNA. TRBV21-1 is described as a pseudogene. The CDR3 runs to 13 residues. The CDR3 region has the DNA TGTGCCAGCAATCGACAGGGAGGAAACACCATATATTTT. This codes for CASNRQGGNTIYF.

The chain combines TRBV11-2 with TRBJ1-2, with TRBD1 matching over 7 bases. CDR3 size: 14 residues. The trim removed 0 bases at V and 7 bases at J, leaving 5 bases unmatched. Looked up from germline, CDR1 is SGHAT and CDR2 is FQNNGV. The CDR3 bases are TGTGCCAGCAGCTTAGAGATAGGGGGCAGTGGCTACACCTTC. Its protein is CASSLEIGGSGYTF.

The rearrangement joins TRBV9 to TRBJ2-1; D perhaps matches TRBD2 (6 bases). This CDR3 region has 16 residues. V was clipped by 4 bases and J by 5 bases, with 19 bases between them. Germline lookup yields CDR1 SGDLS and CDR2 YYNGEE. The CDR3 reads CASSPTGGVGDNEQFF. CDR3 DNA: TGTGCCAGCAGCCCCACCGGAGGGGTCGGTGACAATGAGCAGTTCTTC.

V gene TRBV6-5 combines with J gene TRBJ2-7, with D maybe TRBD1 (5 bases). Trimming took off 5 bases at V and 3 bases at J, with 8 bases between the two ends. This CDR3 spans 12 amino acids. The germline V gene encodes CDR1 MNHEY and CDR2 SVGAGI. The DNA of the CDR3 is TGTGCCAGCAGTGCCACAGGCTACGAGCAGTACTTC. The encoded protein is CASSATGYEQYF.

The gene calls are TRBV7-2 and TRBJ2-2, with D unresolved. The V end was cut by 3 bases, the J end by 6 bases, with 8 bases between. The CDR3 sequence is 13 residues long. Germline values: CDR1 SGHTA, CDR2 FQGNSA. The CDR3 DNA sequence: TGTGCCAGCAGCTTCGTTGGGCCCGGGGAGCTGTTTTTT. Protein product: CASSFVGPGELFF.

V usage is TRBV2 and J usage is TRBJ2-2; perhaps TRBD2 as D (6 bases). This CDR3 comprises 14 residues. Germline V CDR1 and CDR2: SNHLY, FYNNEI. With 7 bases removed from V and 6 bases from J, the gap between germline ends came to 15 bases. CDR3 coding DNA: TGTGCCAGCACCCTAAGTCGGGGGTCCGGGGAGCTGTTTTTT. It encodes CASTLSRGSGELFF.

The rearrangement joins TRBV5-1 to TRBJ1-2; D call uncertain. The V gene lost 2 bases and the J gene lost 1 base, with 12 bases spanning the gap. The CDR3 is 15 amino acids. CDR1 is SGHRS and CDR2 is YFSETQ in the germline V gene. The CDR3: CASSLTGVFNYGYTF. The CDR3 DNA reads as TGCGCCAGCAGCTTAACCGGGGTTTTTAACTATGGCTACACCTTC.

The chain recombines TRBV6-6 with TRBJ1-1, with no clear D. CDR3 size: 15 residues. Germline V gene lookup returns CDR1 MNHNY and CDR2 SVGAGI (reference sequence). The V end was cut by 4 bases, the J end by 8 bases, with 20 bases between. The chain's CDR3 is CASSSPSTFSGEAFF. The CDR3 DNA reads as TGTGCCAGCAGTTCCCCCTCGACCTTTTCGGGGGAAGCTTTCTTT.

The chain couples TRBV5-5 to TRBJ1-2; possibly TRBD1 for D (6 bases). CDR3 length: 13 amino acids. V gave up 5 bases and J gave up 2 bases, with 10 bases separating them. Per germline, CDR1 SGHKS and CDR2 YYEKEE (reference sequence). The CDR3: CASSTQGNYGYTF. DNA of the CDR3: TGTGCCAGCAGTACTCAGGGGAACTATGGCTACACCTTC. Combining the CDR3 with reference TRBV5-5 and TRBJ1-2 gives the whole variable domain DAGVTQSPTHLIKTRGQQVTLRCSPISGHKSVSWYQQVLGQGPQFIFQYYEKEERGRGNFPDRFSARQFPNYSSELNVNALLLGDSALYLCASSTQGNYGYTFGSGTRLTVV.

The CDR3 DNA is TGTGCCAGTAGTATTGGGCTAGCGGGAGGGTCTAGCACAGATACGCAGTATTTT. It codes for CASSIGLAGGSSTDTQYF. The chain recombines TRBV19 with TRBJ2-3; TRBD2 agrees at 12 bases. The V segment lost 3 bases and the J segment 0 bases; nucleotides outside the gene matches: 7. This CDR3 region has 18 residues. Germline V CDR1 and CDR2: LNHDA, SQIVND (reference sequence).

This chain connects TRBV11-2 to TRBJ2-5; 11 nucleotides align to TRBD2. Germline loops: CDR1 SGHAT, CDR2 FQNNGV. The CDR3 length is 17 residues. After removal of 1 base from V and 5 bases from J, the junction contained 9 bases not matched to a gene. CDR3 residues: CASSLVYTSGRGETQYF. Here the CDR3 DNA reads TGTGCCAGCAGCTTAGTCTATACTAGCGGGAGAGGGGAGACCCAGTACTTC.

The rearrangement links TRBV7-2 to TRBJ2-3; 7 bases fit TRBD2. The V segment lost 5 bases and the J segment 0 bases; nucleotides outside the gene matches: 2. This CDR3 is 14 amino acids long. Germline values: CDR1 SGHTA, CDR2 FQGNSA. Here the CDR3 reads CASSIGRSTDTQYF. In DNA form, the CDR3 reads TGTGCCAGCAGCATCGGGAGGAGCACAGATACGCAGTATTTT.

The chain has TRBV19 and TRBJ1-1, with D unresolved. The CDR3 totals 15 residues. V lost 4 bases and J 1 base, leaving 13 bases between the germline ends. Germline values: CDR1 LNHDA, CDR2 SQIVND (reference sequence). The chain's CDR3 is CASSNIPPGNTEAFF. CDR3 coding DNA: TGTGCCAGTAGTAATATCCCCCCAGGGAACACTGAAGCTTTCTTT.

The rearrangement links TRBV5-1 to TRBJ1-1, with 7 positions matching TRBD1. The CDR3 has 14 amino acids. Per germline, CDR1 SGHRS and CDR2 YFSETQ. V shed 3 bases, J shed 1 base, and the junction held 3 bases outside the gene matches. Here the CDR3 reads CASSSGTENTEAFF. The DNA for the CDR3 is TGCGCCAGCAGCTCTGGGACAGAGAACACTGAAGCTTTCTTT.

This rearrangement joins TRBV5-1 to TRBJ1-2, with 7 bases fitting TRBD1. The V segment lost 4 bases and the J segment 8 bases; nucleotides outside the gene matches: 14. CDR3 size: 15 residues. CDR1 is SGHRS, CDR2 YFSETQ, per germline. The CDR3 here is CASSTWTGPTGGYTF. The DNA for the CDR3 is TGCGCCAGCAGCACCTGGACAGGACCCACCGGCGGCTACACCTTC.

The chain is built from TRBV19 and TRBJ1-1; possible D gene TRBD1, 5 bases. The germline CDR1 and CDR2 sequences are LNHDA and SQIVND (reference sequence). The germline V and J ends were trimmed by 5 bases and 4 bases, with 14 bases remaining between them. This CDR3 comprises 14 residues. The CDR3 bases are TGTGCCAGTAGTTTCAACAGGCTCGCCACTGAAGCTTTCTTT. Its protein is CASSFNRLATEAFF.

The chain employs TRBV19 and TRBJ1-2; 7 positions match TRBD1. CDR3 length: 15 residues. The trim removed 5 bases at V and 0 bases at J, leaving 6 bases unmatched. Germline V gene data show CDR1 as LNHDA and CDR2 as SQIVND (reference sequence). The CDR3 spells CASSLQGQTNYGYTF. The CDR3, as DNA: TGTGCCAGTAGTCTGCAGGGACAGACTAACTATGGCTACACCTTC.

This chain uses TRBV19 with TRBJ1-4; D is undetermined. The germline V and J ends were trimmed by 5 bases and 0 bases, with 7 bases remaining between them. This CDR3 is 14 amino acids long. CDR1 and CDR2 (germline): LNHDA, SQIVND (reference sequence). CDR3 region: CASSPRATNEKLFF. As DNA, the CDR3 is TGTGCCAGTAGTCCTCGGGCAACTAATGAAAAACTGTTTTTT.

The chain links TRBV7-6 to TRBJ2-3; D is ambiguous. The V end was cut by 4 bases, the J end by 8 bases, with 10 bases between. This CDR3 comprises 12 residues. Looked up from germline, CDR1 is SGHVS and CDR2 is FNYEAQ. CDR3: CASSSPSGTQYF. The CDR3 nucleotides are TGTGCCAGCAGCTCCCCATCCGGTACGCAGTATTTT.